The 9 T cell receptor beta chains below come from one sample, sequenced in a study of T cell changes during pregnancy in multiple sclerosis. The data were produced by immunoSEQ multiplex PCR, yet TCRdb's version contains in-frame clones alone and is incomplete. This table has under 95,000 clones, 90% to 95% appearing once. The sequencing here drew on peripheral blood, taken after pregnancy. The receptors derive from a female donor in good health, enrolled as a control in a pregnancy study.

This sequence joins TRBV6-5 and TRBJ1-5; 7 positions match TRBD1. Germline CDR1 MNHEY, CDR2 SVGAGI. The junction had 15 bases not matched to a gene; V was cut back by 6 bases and J by 7 bases. The CDR3 loop spans 16 amino acids. CDR3 region: CASRYGTTGPGQPQHF. The CDR3 DNA reads TGTGCCAGCAGGTACGGGACGACAGGGCCGGGCCAGCCCCAGCATTTT.

The CDR3: CASSQAETGAKNIQYF. The CDR3 DNA reads as TGCGCCAGCAGCCAAGCCGAGACAGGGGCCAAAAACATTCAGTACTTC. This chain joins TRBV4-1 and TRBJ2-4; 7 nucleotides agree with TRBD1. Germline values: CDR1 MGHRA, CDR2 YSYEKL. Trimming removed 1 base from V and 1 base from J; junction bases left unmatched: 4. CDR3 length: 16 residues.

This sequence joins TRBV19 and TRBJ2-6; D is perhaps TRBD1 (5 bases). Looked up from germline, CDR1 is LNHDA and CDR2 is SQIVND (reference sequence). The ends were cut back, 3 bases at V and 4 bases at J, with 10 bases in the middle. The CDR3 contains 15 residues. This CDR3 is CASSIHRSGANVLTF. CDR3 bases: TGTGCCAGTAGTATTCACAGGTCGGGGGCCAACGTCCTGACTTTC.

V usage is TRBV6-5 and J usage is TRBJ2-3, with TRBD2 matching 8 bases. The CDR3 sequence is 15 residues long. Germline CDR1 reads MNHEY; CDR2 reads SVGAGI. V trimming: 2 bases; J trimming: 5 bases; junction bases outside the gene matches: 6. CDR3 residues: CASSYGGTSLDTQYF. DNA of the CDR3: TGTGCCAGCAGTTACGGGGGGACTAGTTTAGATACGCAGTATTTT.

This chain connects TRBV21-1 to TRBJ2-2; TRBD2, as called in the table, went unchecked against the DNA. TRBV21-1 is shown as a pseudogene. CDR3 length equals 16 residues. In DNA form, the CDR3 reads TGTGCCAGCAGCAGGGAGGGGCCTCGTTGTCCCGGGGAGCTGTTTTTT. This codes for CASSREGPRCPGELFF.

The genes are TRBV5-1 and TRBJ2-1; 10 nucleotides align to TRBD2. This CDR3 has 15 amino acids. CDR1 SGHRS and CDR2 YFSETQ come from the germline V gene. J gave up 6 bases and V 4 bases, and 7 bases lay outside the gene matches. The CDR3 is CASSTTSGARNEQFF. The CDR3 DNA reads TGCGCCAGCAGCACTACTAGCGGGGCTCGCAATGAGCAGTTCTTC.

This clone was found once. J is TRBJ2-1 and V is TRBV4-3; D may be TRBD2 (7 bases). The CDR3 runs 14 residues. Looked up from germline, CDR1 is LGHNA and CDR2 is YSLEER. The V and J ends lost 4 bases and 8 bases respectively, with 15 bases between them. CDR3 DNA sequence: TGCGCCAGCAGCCGAGGGGGGGGAGGGTATGAGCAGTTCTTC. Translating it yields CASSRGGGGYEQFF.

The chain carries TRBV7-9 and TRBJ2-1, with TRBD2 matching over 9 bases. The CDR3 runs 15 residues. The V gene end was trimmed by 2 bases and the J gene end by 5 bases; junction bases not matched to a gene: 4. The germline gives CDR1 SEHNR, CDR2 FQNEAQ (reference sequence). In DNA, the CDR3 is TGTGCCAGCAGCTTATCTAGCGGGGAAAACAATGAGCAGTTCTTC. Amino acid sequence: CASSLSSGENNEQFF.

This chain joins TRBV7-9 and TRBJ2-1; tentative D call: TRBD2 (5 bases). The CDR3 consists of 19 residues. CDR1 is SEHNR and CDR2 is FQNEAQ in the germline V gene (reference sequence). The V end was cut by 5 bases, the J end by 4 bases, with 27 bases between. CDR3 amino acids: CASSVVLASVGDAYNEQFF. The CDR3 bases are TGTGCCAGCAGCGTCGTGCTAGCTTCTGTGGGAGACGCGTACAATGAGCAGTTCTTC.